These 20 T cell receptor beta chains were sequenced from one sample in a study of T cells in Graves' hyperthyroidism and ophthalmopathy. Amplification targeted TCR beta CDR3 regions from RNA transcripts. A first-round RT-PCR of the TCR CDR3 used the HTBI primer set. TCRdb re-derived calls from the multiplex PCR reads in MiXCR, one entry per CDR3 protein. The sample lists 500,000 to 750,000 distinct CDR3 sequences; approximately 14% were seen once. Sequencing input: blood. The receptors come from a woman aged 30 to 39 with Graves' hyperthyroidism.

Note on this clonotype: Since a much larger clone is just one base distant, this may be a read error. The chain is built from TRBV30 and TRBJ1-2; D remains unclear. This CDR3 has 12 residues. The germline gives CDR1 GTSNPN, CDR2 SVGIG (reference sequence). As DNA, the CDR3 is TGTGCCTGGAGTGAGACCTTACATGGCTACGCCTTC. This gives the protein CAWSETLHGYAF.

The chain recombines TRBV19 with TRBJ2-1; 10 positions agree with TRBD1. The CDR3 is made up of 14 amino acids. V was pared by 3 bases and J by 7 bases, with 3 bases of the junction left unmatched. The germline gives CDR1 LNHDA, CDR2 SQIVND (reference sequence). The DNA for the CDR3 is TGTGCCAGTAGTATGACAGGGGGCTTGAATGAGCAGTTCTTC. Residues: CASSMTGGLNEQFF.

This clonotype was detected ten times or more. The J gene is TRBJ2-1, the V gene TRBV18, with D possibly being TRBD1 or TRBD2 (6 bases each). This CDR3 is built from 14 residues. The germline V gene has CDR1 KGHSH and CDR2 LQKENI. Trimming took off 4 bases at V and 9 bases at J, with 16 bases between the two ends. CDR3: CASSRILGGREQFF. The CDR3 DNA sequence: TGTGCCAGCTCACGAATACTAGGGGGGCGTGAGCAGTTCTTC.

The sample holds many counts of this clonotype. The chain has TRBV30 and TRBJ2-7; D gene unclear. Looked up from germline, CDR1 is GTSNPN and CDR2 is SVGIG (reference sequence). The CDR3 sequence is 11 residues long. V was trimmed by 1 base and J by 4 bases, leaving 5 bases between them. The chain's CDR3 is CAWSEQYEQYF. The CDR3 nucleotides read TGTGCCTGGAGTGAACAGTACGAGCAGTACTTC. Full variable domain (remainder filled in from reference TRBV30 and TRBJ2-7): SQTIHQWPATLVQPVGSPLSLECTVEGTSNPNLYWYRQAAGRGLQLLFYSVGIGQISSEVPQNLSASRPQDRQFILSSKKLLLSDSGFYLCAWSEQYEQYFGPGTRLTVT.

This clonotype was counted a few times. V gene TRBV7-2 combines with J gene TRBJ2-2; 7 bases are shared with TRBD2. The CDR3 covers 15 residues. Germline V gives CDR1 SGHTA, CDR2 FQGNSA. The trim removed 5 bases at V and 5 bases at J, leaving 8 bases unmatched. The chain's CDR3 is CASSHGAGDTGELFF. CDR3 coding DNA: TGTGCCAGCAGCCATGGGGCGGGAGATACCGGGGAGCTGTTTTTT.

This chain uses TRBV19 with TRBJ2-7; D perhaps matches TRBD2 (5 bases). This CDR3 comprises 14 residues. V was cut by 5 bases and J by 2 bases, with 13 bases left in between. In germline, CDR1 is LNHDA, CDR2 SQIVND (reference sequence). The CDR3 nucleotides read TGTGCCAGTAGTCCAAGGACGGAGGCCTACGAGCAGTACTTC. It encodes CASSPRTEAYEQYF.

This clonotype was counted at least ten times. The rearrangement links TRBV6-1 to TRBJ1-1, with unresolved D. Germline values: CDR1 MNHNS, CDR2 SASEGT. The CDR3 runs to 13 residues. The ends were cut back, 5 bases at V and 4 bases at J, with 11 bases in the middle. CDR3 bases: TGTGCCAGCAGTTTTGCCGCGAGCACTGAAGCTTTCTTT. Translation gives CASSFAASTEAFF.

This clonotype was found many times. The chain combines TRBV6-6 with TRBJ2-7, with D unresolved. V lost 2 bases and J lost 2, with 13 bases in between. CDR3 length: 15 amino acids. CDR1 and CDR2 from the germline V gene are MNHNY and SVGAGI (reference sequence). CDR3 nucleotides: TGTGCCAGCAGTTACGAATCAGACAAGACCTACGAGCAGTACTTC. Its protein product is CASSYESDKTYEQYF.

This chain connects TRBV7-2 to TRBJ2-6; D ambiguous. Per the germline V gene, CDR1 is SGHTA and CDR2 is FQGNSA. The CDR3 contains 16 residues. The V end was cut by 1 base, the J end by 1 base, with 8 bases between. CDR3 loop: CASSLVRYSGANVLTF. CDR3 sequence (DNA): TGTGCCAGCAGCTTAGTCCGTTATTCTGGGGCCAACGTCCTGACTTTC.

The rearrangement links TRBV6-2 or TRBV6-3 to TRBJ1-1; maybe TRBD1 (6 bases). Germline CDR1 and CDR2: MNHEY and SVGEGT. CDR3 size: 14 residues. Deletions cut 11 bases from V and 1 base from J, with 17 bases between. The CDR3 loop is CAAKSTGTNTEAFF. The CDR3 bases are TGTGCCGCAAAATCGACAGGCACGAACACTGAAGCTTTCTTT.

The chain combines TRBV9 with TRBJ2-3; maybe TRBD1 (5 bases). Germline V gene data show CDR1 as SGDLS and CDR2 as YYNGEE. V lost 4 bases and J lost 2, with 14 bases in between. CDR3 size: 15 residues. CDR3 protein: CASSPRTDNTDTQYF. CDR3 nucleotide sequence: TGTGCCAGCAGCCCTAGGACGGACAACACAGATACGCAGTATTTT.

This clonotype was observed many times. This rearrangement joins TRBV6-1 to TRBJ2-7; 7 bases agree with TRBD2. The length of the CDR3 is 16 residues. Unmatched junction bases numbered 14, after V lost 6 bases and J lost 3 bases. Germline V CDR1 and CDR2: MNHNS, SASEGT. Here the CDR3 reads CASRPSHSGRNYEQYF. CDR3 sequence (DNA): TGTGCCAGCAGACCCTCCCATAGCGGGCGTAACTACGAGCAGTACTTC.

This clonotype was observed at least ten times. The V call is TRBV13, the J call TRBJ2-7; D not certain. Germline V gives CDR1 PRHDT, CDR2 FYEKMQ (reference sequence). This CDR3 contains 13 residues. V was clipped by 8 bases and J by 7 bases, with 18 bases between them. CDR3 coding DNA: TGTGCCAGCCAACCAGTCACGCTGAGAGAGCAGTACTTC. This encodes CASQPVTLREQYF. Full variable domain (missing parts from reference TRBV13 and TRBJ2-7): AAGVIQSPRHLIKEKRETATLKCYPIPRHDTVYWYQQGPGQDPQFLISFYEKMQSDKGSIPDRFSAQQFSDYHSELNMSSLELGDSALYFCASQPVTLREQYFGPGTRLTVT.

The CDR3 DNA sequence: TGCAGTGCTAGAGATCGTCTCTCCGCCACAGATACGCAGTATTTT. Translated: CSARDRLSATDTQYF. The rearrangement links TRBV20-1 to TRBJ2-3, with D hard to call. The CDR3 consists of 15 residues. Deletions cut 0 bases from V and 2 bases from J, with 12 bases between. Germline values: CDR1 DFQATT, CDR2 SNEGSKA (reference sequence).

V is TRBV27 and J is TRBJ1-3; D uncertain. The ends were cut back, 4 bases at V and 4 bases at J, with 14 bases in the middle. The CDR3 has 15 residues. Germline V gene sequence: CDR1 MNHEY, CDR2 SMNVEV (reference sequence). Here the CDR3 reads CASSSRQQYGNTIYF. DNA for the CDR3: TGTGCCAGCAGTTCGAGACAACAATACGGAAACACCATATATTTT.

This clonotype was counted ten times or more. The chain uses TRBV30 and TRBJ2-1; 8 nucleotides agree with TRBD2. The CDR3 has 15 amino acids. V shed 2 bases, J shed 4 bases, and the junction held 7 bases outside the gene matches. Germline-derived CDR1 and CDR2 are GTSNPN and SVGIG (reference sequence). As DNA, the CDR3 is TGTGCCTGGAGTCAGATAGCGGGAATTTACAATGAGCAGTTCTTC. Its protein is CAWSQIAGIYNEQFF.

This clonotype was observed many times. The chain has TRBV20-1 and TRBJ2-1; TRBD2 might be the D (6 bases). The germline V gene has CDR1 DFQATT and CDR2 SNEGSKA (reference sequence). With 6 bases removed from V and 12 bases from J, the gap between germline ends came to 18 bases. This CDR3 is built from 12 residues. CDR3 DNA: TGCAGTGCAACCGTGGCGGGATTTGGGCAGTTCTTC. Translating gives CSATVAGFGQFF.

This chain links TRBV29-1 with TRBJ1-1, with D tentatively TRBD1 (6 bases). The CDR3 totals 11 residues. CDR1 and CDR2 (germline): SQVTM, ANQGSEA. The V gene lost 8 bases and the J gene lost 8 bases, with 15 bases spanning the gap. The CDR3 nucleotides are TGCAGCTATCTTCCGGGACAAGAAGCTTTCTTT. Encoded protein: CSYLPGQEAFF. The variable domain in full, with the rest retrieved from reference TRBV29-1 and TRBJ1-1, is SAVISQKPSRDICQRGTSLTIQCQVDSQVTMMFWYRQQPGQSLTLIATANQGSEATYESGFVIDKFPISRPNLTFSTLTVSNMSPEDSSIYLCSYLPGQEAFFGQGTRLTVV.

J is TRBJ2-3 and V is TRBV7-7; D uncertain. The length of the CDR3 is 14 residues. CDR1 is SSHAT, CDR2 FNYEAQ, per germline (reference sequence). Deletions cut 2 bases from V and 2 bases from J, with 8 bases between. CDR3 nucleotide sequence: TGTGCCAGCAGCTTAACAAGGGCCACAGATACGCAGTATTTT. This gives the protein CASSLTRATDTQYF.

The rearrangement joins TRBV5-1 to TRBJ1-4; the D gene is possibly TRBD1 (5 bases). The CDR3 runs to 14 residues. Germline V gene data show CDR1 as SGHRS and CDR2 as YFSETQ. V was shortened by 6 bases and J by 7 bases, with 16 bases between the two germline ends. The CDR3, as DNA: TGCGCCAGCAATGGTGGGGGAGCGGCTGAAAAACTGTTTTTT. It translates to CASNGGGAAEKLFF.